This T cell receptor (beta chain) was captured by sequencing in a study of OX40 agonist ivuxolimab in advanced cancers. Patients were excluded for autoimmune disease history or systemic immunosuppression. Losses at the gene ends were 2 bases for V and 12 bases for J; bases not matched to a gene: 18. From germline, CDR1 is SNHLY and CDR2 FYNNEI. This CDR3 is built from 17 residues. Here immunoSEQ multiplex PCR was the method, and the copy in TCRdb shows in-frame clones only, minus some. The sample lists around 60,000 clones; about four fifths were seen once. This receptor was identified in an adult with an advanced solid tumor such as melanoma, head and neck, liver or kidney cancer. The chain has TRBV2 and TRBJ2-1; TRBD2 agrees at 8 bases. The material was CD4+ or CD8+ T cells sorted from blood, obtained in a trial of the OX40 agonist ivuxolimab. The chain's CDR3 is CASSETPLRGGSSGQFF. Written as DNA, the CDR3 is TGTGCCAGCAGTGAAACCCCCCTCCGGGGGGGAAGTTCGGGGCAGTTCTTC.